The rows below give T cell receptor beta chains drawn from one sample of a study of blood T cell repertoires in COVID-19. Sequencing was performed with immunoSEQ multiplex PCR; in TCRdb, only in-frame clones are kept and a portion is missing. The sample comprises fewer than 400,000 clones, about 91% of which are singletons, and more than 8.5% rests with the top ten. Material for sequencing was PBMCs or T cells enriched from blood (not recorded which). The receptors stem from a woman aged 18-29 years who had recovered from COVID-19. The CDR3 runs from the conserved cysteine through the conserved F or W. Rows may omit the clone size; those that give it use once, few, many or a size class.

j_gene: TRBJ2-6; v_gene: TRBV10-3; abundance: .; CDR3aa: CAISTTLNVLTF
j_gene: TRBJ1-1; v_gene: TRBV28; abundance: .; CDR3aa: CASSLRGPGTEAFF
j_gene: TRBJ2-3; v_gene: TRBV27; abundance: .; CDR3aa: CASSSTDTQYF
j_gene: TRBJ1-5; v_gene: TRBV19; abundance: .; CDR3aa: CASSIYRTGGAQPQHF
j_gene: TRBJ1-4; v_gene: TRBV3-1/TRBV3-2; abundance: once; CDR3aa: CASSPRTELNEKLFF
j_gene: TRBJ1-4; v_gene: TRBV7-9; abundance: .; CDR3aa: CASSLGGGLGTEKLFF
j_gene: TRBJ2-1; v_gene: TRBV2; abundance: .; CDR3aa: CASRETSGGDNEQFF
j_gene: TRBJ2-7; v_gene: TRBV6-2/TRBV6-3; abundance: .; CDR3aa: CASSYSEGYYEQYF
j_gene: TRBJ1-5; v_gene: TRBV11-2; abundance: few; CDR3aa: CASSLDTVRGPQHF
j_gene: TRBJ1-1; v_gene: TRBV5-1; abundance: .; CDR3aa: CASSWDRQNTEAFF
j_gene: TRBJ1-1; v_gene: TRBV19; abundance: .; CDR3aa: CASRQRGKGNTEAFF
j_gene: TRBJ2-7; v_gene: TRBV6-5; abundance: .; CDR3aa: CASSNSGEQYF
j_gene: TRBJ2-1; v_gene: TRBV4-2; abundance: .; CDR3aa: CASSQDPASGGAFEQFF
j_gene: TRBJ1-6; v_gene: TRBV5-4; abundance: .; CDR3aa: CASSLWDRNSPLHF
j_gene: TRBJ2-1; v_gene: TRBV15; abundance: .; CDR3aa: CATSTESSEQFF
j_gene: TRBJ2-1; v_gene: TRBV5-6; abundance: .; CDR3aa: CASSLFNYPTYNEQFF
j_gene: TRBJ1-2; v_gene: TRBV6-5; abundance: .; CDR3aa: CASSYPRTGEGYTF
j_gene: TRBJ2-7; v_gene: TRBV18; abundance: .; CDR3aa: CASSRGREPYEQYF
j_gene: TRBJ2-6; v_gene: TRBV7-8; abundance: .; CDR3aa: CASSLTGTASGANVLTF
j_gene: TRBJ1-5; v_gene: TRBV11-1; abundance: .; CDR3aa: CASSSGQGGFNAPQHF
j_gene: TRBJ1-2; v_gene: TRBV7-9; abundance: .; CDR3aa: CASSLEGPPYLAGVRGYTF
j_gene: TRBJ2-1; v_gene: TRBV4-1; abundance: .; CDR3aa: CASSQDSREATYNEQFF